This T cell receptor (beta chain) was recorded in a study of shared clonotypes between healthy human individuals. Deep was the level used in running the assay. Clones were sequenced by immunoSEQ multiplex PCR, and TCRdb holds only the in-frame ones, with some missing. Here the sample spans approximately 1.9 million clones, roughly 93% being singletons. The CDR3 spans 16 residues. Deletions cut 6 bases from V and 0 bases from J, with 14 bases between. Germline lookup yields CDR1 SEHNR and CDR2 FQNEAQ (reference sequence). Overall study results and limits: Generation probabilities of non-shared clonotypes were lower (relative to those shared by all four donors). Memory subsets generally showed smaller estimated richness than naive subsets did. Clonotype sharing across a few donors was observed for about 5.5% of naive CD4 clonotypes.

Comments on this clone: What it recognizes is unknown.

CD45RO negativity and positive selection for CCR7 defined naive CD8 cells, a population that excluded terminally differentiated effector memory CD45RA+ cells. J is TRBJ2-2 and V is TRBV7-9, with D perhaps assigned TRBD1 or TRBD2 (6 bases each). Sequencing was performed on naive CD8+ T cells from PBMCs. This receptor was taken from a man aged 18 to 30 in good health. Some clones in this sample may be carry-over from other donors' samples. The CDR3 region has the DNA TGTGCCAGCAGGCCACCCGGGGGCGCGAACACCGGGGAGCTGTTTTTT. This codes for CASRPPGGANTGELFF.